This T cell receptor (beta chain) comes out of a study of T cells after yellow fever vaccination. For the study at large: When fractions had low cell numbers, they were prepared with SMART-Seq v4 Ultra Low Input.

TCRdb ran MiXCR on the 5' RACE reads and lists one entry per CDR3 protein. In the table there are roughly 65,000 distinct CDR3 sequences, about 6% of which are singletons. This clonotype was counted ten times or more. The germline V gene has CDR1 SGHRS and CDR2 YFSETQ. The CDR3 has 13 amino acids. V shed 0 bases, J shed 6 bases, and the junction held 3 bases outside the gene matches. The receptor was derived from a man aged 18 to 29 who received the YFV17D yellow fever vaccine. The material was CD4+ T cells sorted from PBMCs, obtained approximately 15 days after the first yellow fever vaccination. The rearrangement uses TRBV5-1 and TRBJ2-7; the match to TRBD2 covers 7 bases. In nucleotides, the CDR3 is TGCGCCAGCAGCTTGGACGGGGAGGGCGAGCAGTACTTC. Translation gives CASSLDGEGEQYF. Combining the CDR3 with reference TRBV5-1 and TRBJ2-7 gives the whole variable domain KAGVTQTPRYLIKTRGQQVTLSCSPISGHRSVSWYQQTPGQGLQFLFEYFSETQRNKGNFPGRFSGRQFSNSRSEMNVSTLELGDSALYLCASSLDGEGEQYFGPGTRLTVT.